This T cell receptor (beta chain) originates from a study of cytomegalovirus exposure and HLA in healthy donors. 13 Jbeta primers and 60 Vbeta primers were used for the PCR. As originally analysed: Later analysis identified tens of millions of unique TCR beta chains, about 10 million shared. The protocol was immunoSEQ multiplex PCR, while the TCRdb copy is restricted to in-frame clones and leaves out a portion. Clone size and V and J calls were adopted from that table, with D and trimming inferred from the DNA. In all, the sample yields 130,000 or so clones. Study findings and constraints: Clonal expansion was found to be greater in HLA-associated TCR beta chains than in equally common others in a later analysis. The classifier reportedly diagnosed cytomegalovirus status with high specificity and sensitivity. Immune exposure was documented only through CMV serostatus.

The CDR3 loop spans 15 amino acids. Germline CDR1 reads MDHEN; CDR2 reads SYDVKM. V dropped 2 bases and J dropped 2 bases, with 10 bases sitting between them. As to this clone: Its antigen is not known.

The V gene is TRBV28, the J gene TRBJ1-5; possibly TRBD1 for D (6 bases). The sequence was obtained from a woman aged 40 to 50 in good health and CMV-seronegative. The sample taken for sequencing was PBMCs. The CDR3 nucleotides read TGTGCCAGCAGTTTAGTGGGGGCAGGCAATCAGCCCCAGCATTTT. Its protein is CASSLVGAGNQPQHF.